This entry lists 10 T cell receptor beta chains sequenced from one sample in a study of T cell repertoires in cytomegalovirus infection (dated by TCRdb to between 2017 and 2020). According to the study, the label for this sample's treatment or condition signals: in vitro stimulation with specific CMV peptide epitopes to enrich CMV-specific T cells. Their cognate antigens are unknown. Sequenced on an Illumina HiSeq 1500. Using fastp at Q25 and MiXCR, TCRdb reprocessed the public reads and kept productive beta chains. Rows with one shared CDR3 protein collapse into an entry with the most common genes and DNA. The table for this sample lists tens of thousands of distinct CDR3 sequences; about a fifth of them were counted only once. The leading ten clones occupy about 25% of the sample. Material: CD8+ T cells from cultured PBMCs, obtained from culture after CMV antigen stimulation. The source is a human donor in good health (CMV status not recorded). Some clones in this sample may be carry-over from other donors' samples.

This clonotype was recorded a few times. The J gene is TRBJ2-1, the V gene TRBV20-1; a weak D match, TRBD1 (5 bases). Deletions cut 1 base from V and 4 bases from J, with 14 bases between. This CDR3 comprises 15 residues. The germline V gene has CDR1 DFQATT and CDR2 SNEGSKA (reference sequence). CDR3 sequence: CSARVGQAPYNEQFF. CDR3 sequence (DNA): TGCAGTGCTAGAGTGGGGCAGGCTCCTTACAATGAGCAGTTCTTC.

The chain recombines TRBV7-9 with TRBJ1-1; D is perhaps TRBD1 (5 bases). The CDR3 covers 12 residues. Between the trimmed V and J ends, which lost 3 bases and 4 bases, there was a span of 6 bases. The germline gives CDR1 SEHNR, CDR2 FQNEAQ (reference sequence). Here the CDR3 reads CASSFGTTEAFF. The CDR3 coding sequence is TGTGCCAGCAGCTTCGGGACCACTGAAGCTTTCTTT.

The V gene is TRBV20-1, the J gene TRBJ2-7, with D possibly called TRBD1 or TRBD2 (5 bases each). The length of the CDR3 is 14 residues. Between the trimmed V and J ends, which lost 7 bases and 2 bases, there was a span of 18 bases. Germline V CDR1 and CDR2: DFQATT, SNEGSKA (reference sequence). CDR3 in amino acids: CSVTLWDGTYEQYF. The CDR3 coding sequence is TGCAGTGTTACACTCTGGGACGGGACCTACGAGCAGTACTTC.

CDR3 region: CASSPIRLQGALYTEAFF. CDR3 coding DNA: TGTGCCAGCAGCCCCATCCGGCTACAGGGGGCCCTGTACACTGAAGCTTTCTTT. The rearrangement joins TRBV7-2 to TRBJ1-1; TRBD1 agrees at 9 bases. Looked up from germline, CDR1 is SGHTA and CDR2 is FQGNSA. V was clipped by 5 bases and J by 3 bases; unmatched bases: 16. The CDR3 is made up of 18 amino acids.

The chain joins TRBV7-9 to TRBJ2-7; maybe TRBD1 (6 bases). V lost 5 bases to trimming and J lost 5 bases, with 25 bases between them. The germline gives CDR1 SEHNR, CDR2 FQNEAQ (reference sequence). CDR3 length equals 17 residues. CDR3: CASSDPPKGQPGDEQYF. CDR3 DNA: TGTGCCAGCAGCGACCCACCTAAAGGACAGCCTGGGGACGAGCAGTACTTC. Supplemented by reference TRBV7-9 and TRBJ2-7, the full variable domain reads DTGVSQNPRHKITKRGQNVTFRCDPISEHNRLYWYRQTLGQGPEFLTYFQNEAQLEKSRLLSDRFSAERPKGSFSTLEIQRTEQGDSAMYLCASSDPPKGQPGDEQYFGPGTRLTVT.

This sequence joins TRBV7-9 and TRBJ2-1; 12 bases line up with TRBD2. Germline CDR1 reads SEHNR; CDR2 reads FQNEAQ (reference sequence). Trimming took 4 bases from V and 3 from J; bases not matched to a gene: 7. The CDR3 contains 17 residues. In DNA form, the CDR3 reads TGTGCCAGCAGCTCCGACTCGACTAGCGGGAGCTACAATGAGCAGTTCTTC. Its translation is CASSSDSTSGSYNEQFF.

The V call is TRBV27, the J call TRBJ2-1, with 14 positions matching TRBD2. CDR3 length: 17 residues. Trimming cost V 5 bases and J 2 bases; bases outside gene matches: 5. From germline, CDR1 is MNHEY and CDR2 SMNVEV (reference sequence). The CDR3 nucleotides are TGTGCCAGCAGTCCGAGGACTAGCGGGGGGCCCTACAATGAGCAGTTCTTC. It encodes CASSPRTSGGPYNEQFF.

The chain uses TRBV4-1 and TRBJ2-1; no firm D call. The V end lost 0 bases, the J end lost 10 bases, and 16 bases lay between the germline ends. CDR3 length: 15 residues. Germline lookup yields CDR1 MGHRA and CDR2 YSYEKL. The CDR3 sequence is CASSQDSPRIAEQFF. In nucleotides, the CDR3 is TGCGCCAGCAGCCAAGACTCCCCTCGAATTGCGGAGCAGTTCTTC.

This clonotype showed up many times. CDR3 region: CASSLVPDREEVVNTEAFF. The CDR3 DNA sequence: TGTGCCAGCAGCTTAGTTCCGGACAGGGAGGAGGTCGTGAACACTGAAGCTTTCTTT. This chain joins TRBV7-8 and TRBJ1-1, with 8 bases that match TRBD1. Germline V gives CDR1 SGHVS, CDR2 FQNEAQ. V lost 1 base to trimming and J lost 0 bases; unmatched junction nucleotides: 13. This CDR3 region has 19 residues. The variable domain in full, with the rest retrieved from reference TRBV7-8 and TRBJ1-1, is GAGVSQSPRYKVAKRGQDVALRCDPISGHVSLFWYQQALGQGPEFLTYFQNEAQLDKSGLPSDRFFAERPEGSVSTLKIQRTQQEDSAVYLCASSLVPDREEVVNTEAFFGQGTRLTVV.

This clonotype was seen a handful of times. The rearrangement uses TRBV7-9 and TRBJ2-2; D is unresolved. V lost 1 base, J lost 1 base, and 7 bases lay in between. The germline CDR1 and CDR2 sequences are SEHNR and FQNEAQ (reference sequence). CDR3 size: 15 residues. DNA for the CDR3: TGTGCCAGCAGCTTAGGCGGTTTGAACACCGGGGAGCTGTTTTTT. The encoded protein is CASSLGGLNTGELFF.